This T cell receptor (beta chain) derives from a study of blood T cell repertoires in COVID-19. Study details: PBMCs, B-cell-depleted T cells, or T cells provided the cDNA or gDNA that made up the material.

The trim removed 4 bases at V and 4 bases at J, leaving 11 bases unmatched. CDR3 length equals 16 residues. Germline CDR1 SGHRS, CDR2 YFSETQ. Sequenced by immunoSEQ multiplex PCR; TCRdb stores in-frame clones only, minus some. Altogether some 60,000 clones are present, around 86% being singletons, with the ten largest covering approximately 3.6%. Sequencing used peripheral blood. J is TRBJ2-7 and V is TRBV5-1; 10 bases map to TRBD2. This TCR derives from a woman at least 80 years old with acute or convalescent COVID-19. DNA for the CDR3: TGCGCCAGCAGCCTTAGGACTAGCGGAGACAGATACGAGCAGTACTTC. Translating gives CASSLRTSGDRYEQYF.